These T cell receptor beta chains were read from a single sample in a study of PD-L1 blockade in urothelial cancer. Assay: immunoSEQ multiplex PCR; the TCRdb copy retains only in-frame clones and omits some. The data show tens of thousands of clones, with about 76% seen just once and 3.2% held by the top ten. This specimen consisted of PBMCs, obtained around atezolizumab (anti-PD-L1) treatment. These receptors were taken from a man aged 70-80 years with urothelial cancer. Both conserved end residues are part of each CDR3. A D gene is named only where the DNA matches it firmly. Clone sizes are given selectively: once, few, many, or a class where the clone is expanded.

V: TRBV2
size: NA
D: TRBD1
J: TRBJ2-3
DNA: TGTGCCAGCACAAGGGACAGTAACACAGATACGCAGTATTTT
CDR3: CASTRDSNTDTQYF

V: TRBV14
size: NA
D: NA
J: TRBJ1-3
DNA: TGTGCCAGCAGTCGACTAGGATCTGGAAACACCATATATTTT
CDR3: CASSRLGSGNTIYF

V: TRBV6-6
size: NA
D: TRBD1
J: TRBJ2-1
DNA: TGTGCCAGCAGATTACAGGGGATTGGGACCTACAATGAGCAGTTCTTC
CDR3: CASRLQGIGTYNEQFF

V: TRBV7-2
size: NA
D: NA
J: TRBJ1-1
DNA: TGTGCCAGCAGCTTATCCCAGGGTATCAACACTGAAGCTTTCTTT
CDR3: CASSLSQGINTEAFF

V: TRBV5-1
size: few
D: TRBD2
J: TRBJ2-3
DNA: TGCGCCAGCAGCTTGTCTAGCGGGAAAAATACGCAGTATTTT
CDR3: CASSLSSGKNTQYF

V: TRBV2
size: NA
D: NA
J: TRBJ1-1
DNA: TGTGCCAGCAGTGGGGAAGGGAGGGCTTTCTTT
CDR3: CASSGEGRAFF

V: TRBV7-6
size: NA
D: TRBD1
J: TRBJ1-4
DNA: TGTGCCAGCAGCGTTGACAGGGGTGAAAAACTGTTTTTT
CDR3: CASSVDRGEKLFF

V: TRBV7-9
size: NA
D: TRBD1
J: TRBJ1-2
DNA: TGTGCCAGCAGCTCCATACGGACAGGGTGGCGTGGCTACACCTTC
CDR3: CASSSIRTGWRGYTF

V: TRBV2
size: NA
D: NA
J: TRBJ1-2
DNA: TGTGCCAGCAGTGTTAGAGACAGGACGGAAGGCTACACCTTC
CDR3: CASSVRDRTEGYTF

V: TRBV19
size: NA
D: TRBD1
J: TRBJ2-4
DNA: TGTGCCAGTAGTCCTCGACAGGGGGATACCAAAAACATTCAGTACTTC
CDR3: CASSPRQGDTKNIQYF

V: TRBV15
size: few
D: NA
J: TRBJ2-1
DNA: TGTGCCACCAGCCCACGACTAGACAATGAGCAGTTCTTC
CDR3: CATSPRLDNEQFF

V: TRBV7-9
size: NA
D: NA
J: TRBJ1-2
DNA: TGTGCCAGCCGGGGGGGGACCGACTATGGCTACACCTTC
CDR3: CASRGGTDYGYTF

V: TRBV18
size: NA
D: NA
J: TRBJ2-5
DNA: TGTGCCAGCTCCCCGGGAAGCGGAGAGACCCAGTACTTC
CDR3: CASSPGSGETQYF

V: TRBV5-1
size: NA
D: TRBD1
J: TRBJ2-3
DNA: TGCGCCAGCAGCGCAGCCGGGACAGGGGTCACAGATACGCAGTATTTT
CDR3: CASSAAGTGVTDTQYF

V: TRBV20-1
size: NA
D: NA
J: TRBJ2-1
DNA: TGCAGTGGTGAACAGGGCAATGAGCAGTTCTTC
CDR3: CSGEQGNEQFF

V: TRBV29-1
size: NA
D: NA
J: TRBJ2-6
DNA: TGCAGCGTTGTGGAGGAACCGGCTGGGGCCAACGTCCTGACTTTC
CDR3: CSVVEEPAGANVLTF

V: TRBV7-9
size: NA
D: NA
J: TRBJ1-2
DNA: TGTGCCAGCAGCTTAGCGCGGGGCAGGGCTTATGGCTACACCTTC
CDR3: CASSLARGRAYGYTF

V: TRBV2
size: NA
D: NA
J: TRBJ2-1
DNA: TGTGCCAGCAGTTACAACGGGGGATCCTACAATGAGCAGTTCTTC
CDR3: CASSYNGGSYNEQFF

V: TRBV20-1
size: NA
D: NA
J: TRBJ2-4
DNA: TGCAGTGCTGCGACTAGAGGCATTCAGTACTTC
CDR3: CSAATRGIQYF

V: TRBV4-1
size: NA
D: TRBD2
J: TRBJ2-3
DNA: TGCGCCAGCAGCCTTCGGACTAGCGGGAGTACAGATACGCAGTATTTT
CDR3: CASSLRTSGSTDTQYF

V: TRBV2
size: few
D: TRBD2
J: TRBJ2-1
DNA: TGTGCCAGCAGTGAAAGAGCGGGGACCTACAATGAGCAGTTCTTC
CDR3: CASSERAGTYNEQFF

V: TRBV10-1
size: few
D: TRBD2
J: TRBJ2-1
DNA: TGCGCCAGCAGCCTAGCGGGACGAAGGAATGAGCAGTTCTTC
CDR3: CASSLAGRRNEQFF

V: TRBV10-3
size: NA
D: NA
J: TRBJ1-4
DNA: TGTGCCATCAGTGAGTCTGGAGGGAGGCGAGAAAAACTGTTTTTT
CDR3: CAISESGGRREKLFF

V: TRBV19
size: few
D: TRBD2
J: TRBJ2-3
DNA: TGTGCCAGTAGTGAGAGGACTAGCGGGCAGTATTTT
CDR3: CASSERTSGQYF

V: TRBV11-2
size: NA
D: NA
J: TRBJ2-5
DNA: TGTGCCAGCAGCCTCCAAGAGACCCAGTACTTC
CDR3: CASSLQETQYF

V: TRBV7-7
size: NA
D: TRBD1
J: TRBJ2-7
DNA: TGTGCTAGCAGCTTGGAGGGGCCCGGGACAGGTAGATCCGAGCAGTACTTC
CDR3: CASSLEGPGTGRSEQYF